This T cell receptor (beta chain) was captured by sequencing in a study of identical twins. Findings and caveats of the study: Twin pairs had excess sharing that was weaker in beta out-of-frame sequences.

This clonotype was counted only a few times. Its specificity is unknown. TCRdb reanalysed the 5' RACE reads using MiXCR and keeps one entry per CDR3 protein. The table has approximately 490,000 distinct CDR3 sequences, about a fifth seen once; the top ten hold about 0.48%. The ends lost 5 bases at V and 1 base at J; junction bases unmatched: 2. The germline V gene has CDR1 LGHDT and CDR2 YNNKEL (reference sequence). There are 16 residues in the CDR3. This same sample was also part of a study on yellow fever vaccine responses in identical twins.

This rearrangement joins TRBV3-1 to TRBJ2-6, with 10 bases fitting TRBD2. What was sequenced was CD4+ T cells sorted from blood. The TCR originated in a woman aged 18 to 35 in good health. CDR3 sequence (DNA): TGTGCCAGCAGCAAAGCGGGGGGGTCTGGGGCCAACGTCCTGACTTTC. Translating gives CASSKAGGSGANVLTF.